This entry concerns a single TCR beta chain. The data stem from a study of blood T cell repertoires in COVID-19. The assay was immunoSEQ multiplex PCR, and TCRdb's table has in-frame clones only and misses some. The data show 120,000 to 150,000 clones, about 85% seen once. CDR1 is KGHDR, CDR2 SFDVKD, per germline. V lost 3 bases and J 5 bases, leaving 9 bases between the germline ends. There are 13 residues in the CDR3. The sequence was collected from a human donor in a cohort sampled during active COVID-19. The gene calls are TRBV24-1 and TRBJ1-1, with D hard to call. Sequenced: peripheral blood. As DNA, the CDR3 is TGTGCCACCAGTGATAGAGGGAGAACTGAAGCTTTCTTT. This codes for CATSDRGRTEAFF.